One sample yielded the 31 T cell receptor beta chains listed below, sequenced in a study of cytomegalovirus exposure and HLA in healthy donors. Sequencing used immunoSEQ multiplex PCR; TCRdb keeps in-frame clones, though not all of them. This table has roughly 60,000 clones, roughly 90% appearing once. The specimen sequenced was PBMCs. The receptors here all came from a woman in her thirties in good health and CMV-seronegative.

The J gene is TRBJ2-7, the V gene TRBV7-9; D gene ambiguous. CDR3 length equals 12 residues. Per the germline V gene, CDR1 is SEHNR and CDR2 is FQNEAQ (reference sequence). Deletions cut 1 base from V and 3 bases from J, with 4 bases between. CDR3 in amino acids: CASSLGSYEQYF. The CDR3 DNA follows: TGTGCCAGCAGCTTAGGTAGCTACGAGCAGTACTTC.

This rearrangement joins TRBV7-9 to TRBJ2-3, with 8 bases lining up with TRBD1. The CDR3 loop spans 15 amino acids. Looked up from germline, CDR1 is SEHNR and CDR2 is FQNEAQ (reference sequence). The V segment lost 1 base and the J segment 1 base; nucleotides outside the gene matches: 1. CDR3 sequence (DNA): TGTGCCAGCAGCTTAGGGACAGGGCGCACAGATACGCAGTATTTT. It encodes CASSLGTGRTDTQYF. The whole variable domain, filled in from reference TRBV7-9 and TRBJ2-3, reads DTGVSQNPRHKITKRGQNVTFRCDPISEHNRLYWYRQTLGQGPEFLTYFQNEAQLEKSRLLSDRFSAERPKGSFSTLEIQRTEQGDSAMYLCASSLGTGRTDTQYFGPGTRLTVL.

V is TRBV5-4 and J is TRBJ1-2; possible D gene TRBD1, 6 bases. Germline V gives CDR1 SGHNT, CDR2 YYREEE (reference sequence). The length of the CDR3 is 14 residues. Between the trimmed V and J ends, which lost 1 base and 0 bases, there was a span of 7 bases. The CDR3 nucleotides read TGTGCCAGCAGCTTGCAGGGGTCTAACTATGGCTACACCTTC. Translated: CASSLQGSNYGYTF.

This chain joins TRBV7-2 and TRBJ2-3; 7 bases align to TRBD1. The trim removed 5 bases at V and 2 bases at J, leaving 7 bases unmatched. This CDR3 has 15 residues. CDR1 SGHTA and CDR2 FQGNSA come from the germline V gene. The CDR3 nucleotides are TGTGCCAGCAGCCTCCGACAGGGAAACACAGATACGCAGTATTTT. This codes for CASSLRQGNTDTQYF. The whole variable domain, remainder taken from reference TRBV7-2 and TRBJ2-3, is GAGVSQSPSNKVTEKGKDVELRCDPISGHTALYWYRQSLGQGLEFLIYFQGNSAPDKSGLPSDRFSAERTGGSVSTLTIQRTQQEDSAVYLCASSLRQGNTDTQYFGPGTRLTVL.

The rearrangement links TRBV6-6 to TRBJ1-5; TRBD1 matches at 7 bases. Germline lookup yields CDR1 MNHNY and CDR2 SVGAGI (reference sequence). V gave up 5 bases and J gave up 7 bases; unmatched junction bases: 11. The CDR3 runs 15 residues. CDR3 protein: CASSRSRQGGQPQHF. The CDR3 bases are TGTGCCAGCAGTCGAAGCCGACAGGGAGGACAGCCCCAGCATTTT.

The chain combines TRBV9 with TRBJ1-2; D ambiguous. CDR1 SGDLS and CDR2 YYNGEE come from the germline V gene. The length of the CDR3 is 12 residues. V gave up 0 bases and J gave up 14 bases, with 14 bases separating them. The CDR3 protein is CASSVDARFRTF. The CDR3 DNA reads TGTGCCAGCAGCGTAGATGCGAGGTTTCGGACCTTC.

J is TRBJ1-2 and V is TRBV6-1; 8 positions agree with TRBD1. The CDR3 is 12 amino acids. The J segment lost 6 bases and the V segment lost 7 bases, leaving 4 bases of the junction unmatched. Germline CDR1 reads MNHNS; CDR2 reads SASEGT. The CDR3 DNA reads TGTGCCAGCACCATACAGGGGGATGGCTACACCTTC. It is translated as CASTIQGDGYTF.

V and J are TRBV4-3 and TRBJ2-1, with 9 bases that match TRBD2. Germline V gives CDR1 LGHNA, CDR2 YSLEER. The CDR3 is 18 residues long. Trimming took 1 base from V and 9 from J; bases not matched to a gene: 16. CDR3 loop: CASSQAVPGGLAGPEQFF. CDR3 DNA: TGCGCCAGCAGCCAAGCGGTGCCTGGTGGCCTAGCGGGACCTGAGCAGTTCTTC.

V usage is TRBV10-2 and J usage is TRBJ1-4; D is undetermined. V was pared by 3 bases and J by 8 bases, with 10 bases between. Germline values: CDR1 WSHSY, CDR2 SAAADI. The CDR3 contains 13 residues. The chain's CDR3 is CASSDSRGEKLFF. The CDR3 DNA reads as TGCGCCAGCAGTGATTCCCGAGGGGAAAAACTGTTTTTT.

The CDR3 DNA is TGTGCCAGCAGCTTCGGCGGCAACTATGGCTACACCTTC. Amino acids: CASSFGGNYGYTF. The V call is TRBV6-1, the J call TRBJ1-2; D remains unclear. Trimming removed 6 bases at V and 2 bases at J, with 10 bases between. This CDR3 has 13 amino acids. Germline loops: CDR1 MNHNS, CDR2 SASEGT.

CDR3 sequence (DNA): TGTGCCAGTAGTTTTGTCGAACGGGATACGCAGTATTTT. It encodes CASSFVERDTQYF. The chain carries TRBV19 and TRBJ2-3; no reliable D call. Trimming removed 5 bases from V and 6 bases from J, with 12 bases in between. Germline V gives CDR1 LNHDA, CDR2 SQIVND (reference sequence). This CDR3 contains 13 residues. The full variable domain, in which reference TRBV19 and TRBJ2-3 provide the parts outside the CDR3, is DGGITQSPKYLFRKEGQNVTLSCEQNLNHDAMYWYRQDPGQGLRLIYYSQIVNDFQKGDIAEGYSVSREKKESFPLTVTSAQKNPTAFYLCASSFVERDTQYFGPGTRLTVL.

The V and J genes are TRBV25-1 and TRBJ2-7, with 7 bases fitting TRBD1. The J segment lost 2 bases and the V segment lost 3 bases, leaving 7 bases of the junction unmatched. CDR1 MGHDK and CDR2 SYGVNS come from the germline V gene. The CDR3 is made up of 15 amino acids. CDR3 in DNA: TGTGCCAGCAGTGACCCTCGACAGGGTACCTACGAGCAGTACTTC. Amino acid sequence: CASSDPRQGTYEQYF.

The J gene is TRBJ2-7, the V gene TRBV9; D perhaps matches TRBD1 (5 bases). The CDR3 extends over 15 amino acids. V was pared by 4 bases and J by 2 bases, with 16 bases between. Germline values: CDR1 SGDLS, CDR2 YYNGEE. CDR3 protein: CASSLRWQGTYEQYF. The DNA for the CDR3 is TGTGCCAGCAGCCTCCGTTGGCAGGGCACCTACGAGCAGTACTTC. The full variable domain, completed using reference TRBV9 and TRBJ2-7, is DSGVTQTPKHLITATGQRVTLRCSPRSGDLSVYWYQQSLDQGLQFLIQYYNGEERAKGNILERFSAQQFPDLHSELNLSSLELGDSALYFCASSLRWQGTYEQYFGPGTRLTVT.

This chain links TRBV2 with TRBJ1-2; no clear D gene. Germline CDR1 reads SNHLY; CDR2 reads FYNNEI. The CDR3 has 15 residues. Trimming took off 2 bases at V and 3 bases at J, with 13 bases between the two ends. Here the CDR3 reads CASSEIGRRDYGYTF. DNA of the CDR3: TGTGCCAGCAGTGAAATCGGACGGCGGGACTATGGCTACACCTTC.

The rearrangement uses TRBV27 and TRBJ2-3; D is unresolved. Germline-derived CDR1 and CDR2 are MNHEY and SMNVEV (reference sequence). V lost 2 bases and J 10 bases, leaving 16 bases between the germline ends. The CDR3 length is 14 residues. The CDR3 nucleotides read TGTGCCAGCAGTTTAAACCCCACTTCCTCCCCGCAGTATTTT. It specifies CASSLNPTSSPQYF.

J is TRBJ2-5 and V is TRBV27, with 10 positions matching TRBD1. V lost 3 bases and J lost 5; bases outside the gene matches: 9. CDR1 MNHEY and CDR2 SMNVEV come from the germline V gene (reference sequence). The CDR3 has 16 amino acids. In DNA, the CDR3 is TGTGCCAGCAGTTTCTCCTCCGACAGGGGGCTGGAGACCCAGTACTTC. It specifies CASSFSSDRGLETQYF.

This chain links TRBV7-9 with TRBJ2-7, with D possibly TRBD2 on 5 matching bases. Looked up from germline, CDR1 is SEHNR and CDR2 is FQNEAQ (reference sequence). Trimming removed 2 bases at V and 3 bases at J, with 14 bases between. This CDR3 comprises 15 residues. The CDR3 DNA follows: TGTGCCAGCAGCTTAAATGACGGGGTCCTCTACGAGCAGTACTTC. Protein: CASSLNDGVLYEQYF.

This chain links TRBV11-2 with TRBJ1-2; no reliable D call. Trimming took 0 bases from V and 5 from J, leaving 10 bases between them. CDR1 SGHAT and CDR2 FQNNGV come from the germline V gene. The CDR3 covers 14 residues. The CDR3 sequence: CASSLDPLAYGYTF. CDR3 in DNA: TGTGCCAGCAGCTTAGACCCCCTGGCTTATGGCTACACCTTC.

CDR3 loop: CASSPNEQTRELFF. The CDR3 nucleotides read TGTGCCAGCAGCCCGAACGAGCAGACTCGGGAGCTGTTTTTT. The chain couples TRBV7-3 to TRBJ2-2; unclear D gene. CDR3 length: 14 amino acids. Per germline, CDR1 SGHTA and CDR2 FQGTGA. V was cut by 5 bases and J by 9 bases, with 16 bases left in between.

The CDR3 loop is CASSLWQGLTNEKLFF. The CDR3 region has the DNA TGTGCCAGCAGTTTATGGCAGGGTCTGACTAATGAAAAACTGTTTTTT. The chain recombines TRBV28 with TRBJ1-4; tentative D call: TRBD1 (5 bases). V shed 0 bases and J shed 2 bases, with 10 bases lying between them. This CDR3 comprises 16 residues. Germline CDR1 is MDHEN and CDR2 is SYDVKM.

V usage is TRBV30 and J usage is TRBJ1-1; D gene uncertain. With 6 bases removed from V and 1 base from J, the gap between germline ends came to 9 bases. Germline V gene data show CDR1 as GTSNPN and CDR2 as SVGIG (reference sequence). The CDR3 loop spans 12 amino acids. The CDR3 loop reads CACDLGNTEAFF. DNA for the CDR3: TGTGCCTGCGACTTGGGGAACACTGAAGCTTTCTTT.

CDR3: CASSVEYNEQFF. As DNA, the CDR3 is TGTGCCAGCAGCGTGGAGTACAATGAGCAGTTCTTC. The V and J genes are TRBV7-9 and TRBJ2-1; no firm D call. The CDR3 has 12 amino acids. Germline CDR1 SEHNR, CDR2 FQNEAQ (reference sequence). Trimming cost V 5 bases and J 4 bases, with 6 bases left between them.

The CDR3 sequence: CASSPGTGGTDTQYF. Here the CDR3 DNA reads TGTGCCAGCAGCCCGGGGACAGGGGGCACAGATACGCAGTATTTT. The V and J genes are TRBV7-2 and TRBJ2-3; 10 nucleotides line up with TRBD1. Germline V gives CDR1 SGHTA, CDR2 FQGNSA. After removal of 5 bases from V and 1 base from J, the junction contained 3 bases not matched to a gene. The CDR3 consists of 15 residues.

The V and J genes are TRBV6-5 and TRBJ2-1, with 9 bases identical to TRBD1. CDR3 length equals 14 residues. The germline CDR1 and CDR2 sequences are MNHEY and SVGAGI. V trimming: 8 bases; J trimming: 5 bases; junction bases outside the gene matches: 7. This chain's CDR3 is CASSGQGINNEQFF. The CDR3 DNA follows: TGTGCCAGCTCTGGACAGGGGATTAACAATGAGCAGTTCTTC.

The rearrangement links TRBV9 to TRBJ2-1; 7 nucleotides match TRBD2. Trimming cost V 3 bases and J 5 bases; bases outside gene matches: 17. The CDR3 runs 18 residues. Per germline, CDR1 SGDLS and CDR2 YYNGEE. The CDR3 sequence is CASSAGIGGRANHNEQFF. For the CDR3, the DNA is TGTGCCAGCAGCGCCGGGATTGGTGGGAGGGCGAACCACAATGAGCAGTTCTTC.

The chain recombines TRBV30 with TRBJ1-5, with a weak D call TRBD1 (5 bases). CDR3 length: 13 residues. The germline V gene encodes CDR1 GTSNPN and CDR2 SVGIG (reference sequence). Trimming removed 3 bases from V and 5 bases from J, with 11 bases in between. The CDR3 DNA is TGTGCCTGGAGCAGGGAGGGTGATCAGCCCCAGCATTTT. Amino acid sequence: CAWSREGDQPQHF.

This clone was seen a single time. The genes are TRBV18 and TRBJ1-1, with D tentatively TRBD1 (5 bases). V lost 2 bases and J 3 bases, leaving 16 bases between the germline ends. CDR3 size: 16 residues. The V gene's germline CDR1 is KGHSH and CDR2 LQKENI. Here the CDR3 reads CASSPRIRLGDTEAFF. CDR3 coding DNA: TGTGCCAGCTCACCAAGAATTCGGTTAGGGGACACTGAAGCTTTCTTT.

This rearrangement joins TRBV21-1 to TRBJ1-1; the table's D call TRBD1 went unverified against the DNA. TRBV21-1 is a recognized pseudogene. CDR3 length: 18 amino acids. CDR3 coding DNA: TGTGCCAGCAGCGCCCAATGGCCTGAGACAGGGAAGTCGATTGGAGCTTTCTTT. Residues: CASSAQWPETGKSIGAFF.

The J gene is TRBJ2-3, the V gene TRBV4-2, with D hard to call. Germline CDR1 is LGHNA and CDR2 is YNFKEQ. Trimming took 1 base from V and 0 from J, leaving 11 bases between them. The CDR3 runs to 16 residues. The CDR3 region is CASSQGLGVSTDTQYF. The CDR3 bases are TGTGCCAGCAGCCAAGGTTTGGGCGTTAGCACAGATACGCAGTATTTT.

V usage is TRBV6-6 and J usage is TRBJ2-7, with D perhaps TRBD2 (5 bases). Per the germline V gene, CDR1 is MNHNY and CDR2 is SVGAGI (reference sequence). This CDR3 comprises 14 residues. V was cut by 5 bases and J by 2 bases, with 13 bases left in between. CDR3 in DNA: TGTGCCAGCAGTGACCCGGGATCCCCCTACGAGCAGTACTTC. Translation gives CASSDPGSPYEQYF.

CDR3 residues: CASSLAAGGWTEAFF. The DNA for the CDR3 is TGCGCCAGCAGCTTGGCCGCAGGGGGGTGGACTGAAGCTTTCTTT. The V call is TRBV5-1, the J call TRBJ1-1, with 7 bases lining up with TRBD1. V shed 0 bases, J shed 5 bases, and the junction held 7 bases outside the gene matches. The CDR3 consists of 15 residues. Per the germline V gene, CDR1 is SGHRS and CDR2 is YFSETQ.